This T cell receptor (beta chain) was identified in a study of CD8 T cells in Susac syndrome. Random hexamers served to reverse transcribe roughly 0.5 to 1 ug RNA. TCRdb used MiXCR to reprocess the immunoSEQ multiplex PCR reads, holding one entry per CDR3 protein. The profile shows 150,000 to 200,000 distinct CDR3 sequences, roughly 92% of them singletons. In contrast to the negatively isolated CD8+ and CD4+ T cells, TEMRA cells were FACS-enriched. The V and J ends lost 10 bases and 7 bases respectively, with 19 bases between them. In germline, CDR1 is ENHRY, CDR2 SYGVKD. The CDR3 spans 13 residues. The sequence was obtained from a human donor with multiple sclerosis. The V call is TRBV10-3, the J call TRBJ1-1; the D gene is possibly TRBD1 (5 bases). The sequencing input was CD4+ T cells from PBMCs. The CDR3 region has the DNA TGTGCCAGTCGCGGAGGGGCGGTCGGTGAAGCTTTCTTT. Translated: CASRGGAVGEAFF.